Listed below are T cell receptor beta chains from one sample, sequenced in a study of shared clonotypes between healthy human individuals. The protocol was immunoSEQ multiplex PCR, while the TCRdb copy is restricted to in-frame clones and leaves out a portion. The data contain around 1,000,000 clones, roughly 80% of them singletons. Sequencing was done on a sample of memory CD4+ T cells from PBMCs. All receptors come from a young man in good health. Some clones in this sample may be carry-over from other donors' samples. Each CDR3 is given with its conserved first and last residue. The order of the fields is V gene, clone size, J gene, D gene, CDR3 DNA, CDR3 protein. The D gene is left open where the match is weak. Only part of the rows carry a size: once, few, many, or a class if the clone is expanded.

TRBV28	-	TRBJ2-6	-	TGTGCCAGCATCTCCGTGGGCTCTGGGGCCAACGTCCTGACTTTC	CASISVGSGANVLTF
TRBV5-4	-	TRBJ1-3	-	TGTGCCAGCAGCTTACAGGGAGTTGGAAACACCATATATTTT	CASSLQGVGNTIYF
TRBV11-2	-	TRBJ2-3	-	TGTGCCAGCAGCCTACATGCGCGGGCTCCCACAGATACGCAGTATTTT	CASSLHARAPTDTQYF
TRBV7-9	few	TRBJ1-1	-	TGTGCCAGCAGCTTAGGTGTACCGAACACTGAAGCTTTCTTT	CASSLGVPNTEAFF
TRBV2	-	TRBJ1-1	-	TGTGCCAGCAGTAAAGAAACAGGGAGTGGTGAAGCTTTCTTT	CASSKETGSGEAFF
TRBV30	-	TRBJ2-1	TRBD2	TGTGCCTGGAGTGTAAAAGCGGGAGGGTACAATGAGCAGTTCTTC	CAWSVKAGGYNEQFF
TRBV2	-	TRBJ2-5	-	TGTGCCAGCAGTGAAGCTAGGGGCAAAGGGGAGACCCAGTACTTC	CASSEARGKGETQYF
TRBV28	-	TRBJ2-2	-	TGTGCCAGCAGTCCCCCCGCGACCGGGGAGCTGTTTTTT	CASSPPATGELFF
TRBV29-1	-	TRBJ1-2	-	TGCAGCGTTGAGGGGCAGTCCTTAGGCTACACCTTC	CSVEGQSLGYTF
TRBV19	once	TRBJ1-2	-	TGTGCCAGTAGTATTTGGAGGGGGAACTATGGCTACACCTTC	CASSIWRGNYGYTF
TRBV7-3	-	TRBJ2-1	-	TGTGCCAGCAGCTTAAGTCGAGGCAGCGGAAGGGAGCAGTTCTTC	CASSLSRGSGREQFF
TRBV10-3	few	TRBJ1-5	-	TGTGCCATCGCGGAAGCCGAGGGGCCCCAGCATTTT	CAIAEAEGPQHF
TRBV28	-	TRBJ1-5	-	TGTGCCAGCGGAAGGGAGGTCGATCAGCCCCAGCATTTT	CASGREVDQPQHF
TRBV7-8	-	TRBJ2-2	-	TGTGCCAGCAGTTACGGCGGGGAGCTGTTTTTT	CASSYGGELFF
TRBV27	few	TRBJ2-7	TRBD2	TGTGCCAGCAGCCGAACCTTTAGCGGGAATGGTTACGAGCAGTACTTC	CASSRTFSGNGYEQYF
TRBV28	once	TRBJ2-7	-	TGTGCCAGCAGTTTCCAGGGCGAGCAGTACTTC	CASSFQGEQYF
TRBV10-3	-	TRBJ1-2	TRBD1	TGTGCCATCAGTGAGTCACTGAGCAGGGGACAGAGGGATGGCTACACCTTC	CAISESLSRGQRDGYTF
TRBV5-1	once	TRBJ1-2	TRBD1	TGCGCCAGCAGCTTGACAGGGGGCGAGAACGGCTACACCTTC	CASSLTGGENGYTF
TRBV6-6	-	TRBJ2-7	TRBD2	TGTGCCAGCAGTTATCTTCCGCTAGCGGGAGACGAGCAGTACTTC	CASSYLPLAGDEQYF
TRBV27	once	TRBJ2-1	-	TGTGCCAGCAGCTCCGGGACATCCAGCTCCTACAATGAGCAGTTCTTC	CASSSGTSSSYNEQFF
TRBV5-6	once	TRBJ1-3	-	TGTGCCAGCAGCCCAATGGGAAACACCATATATTTT	CASSPMGNTIYF
TRBV27	-	TRBJ1-2	TRBD1	TGTGCCAGCAGACAGAGGACAGGGGGCAGCTATGGCTACACCTTC	CASRQRTGGSYGYTF